Following are 28 T cell receptor beta chains from one sample sequenced in a study of T cell responses to AZD1222 COVID-19 vaccine. The protocol was immunoSEQ multiplex PCR, while the TCRdb copy is restricted to in-frame clones and leaves out a portion. The sample has 150,000 to 160,000 clones, about nine tenths seen once. This specimen consisted of peripheral blood, obtained 28 days after the second AZD1222 dose. The receptors originated from an adult who received the AZD1222 COVID-19 vaccine.

The V call is TRBV12-3 or TRBV12-4, the J call TRBJ2-7; maybe TRBD2 (5 bases). The CDR3 sequence is 13 residues long. Trimming cost V 6 bases and J 9 bases, with 18 bases left between them. CDR3 sequence: CASSLGSYEGQYF. CDR3 bases: TGTGCCAGCAGCCTCGGGTCCTACGAGGGGCAGTACTTC.

The chain carries TRBV6-1 and TRBJ1-6; the D is unclear. The V gene's germline CDR1 is MNHNS and CDR2 SASEGT. V dropped 0 bases and J dropped 9 bases, with 12 bases sitting between them. CDR3 length equals 15 residues. The CDR3 DNA sequence: TGTGCCAGCAGTGAAGCCCCAGGAAGCGGTTCACCCCTCCACTTT. It encodes CASSEAPGSGSPLHF.

The CDR3 DNA is TGTGCCATCAGTGAGCTGCGGCAGGGGGACACCGGGGAGCTGTTTTTT. Its translation is CAISELRQGDTGELFF. The genes are TRBV10-3 and TRBJ2-2; TRBD1 aligns across 7 bases. With V trimmed by 2 bases and J by 3 bases, 6 bases remained unmatched. Germline V lookup: CDR1 ENHRY, CDR2 SYGVKD. The CDR3 totals 16 residues.

This clone was seen more than once but under ten times. This chain uses TRBV18 with TRBJ2-2, with TRBD1 matching 11 bases. The germline CDR1 and CDR2 sequences are KGHSH and LQKENI. This CDR3 spans 16 amino acids. With V trimmed by 6 bases and J by 4 bases, 7 bases remained unmatched. CDR3 DNA: TGTGCCAGCTCGGCGCGGGGGACAGGGGGCACCGGGGAGCTGTTTTTT. Translated: CASSARGTGGTGELFF.

This clone was observed many times. The genes are TRBV27 and TRBJ2-1; 8 bases agree with TRBD2. CDR1 is MNHEY and CDR2 is SMNVEV in the germline V gene (reference sequence). V lost 2 bases and J lost 2; bases outside the gene matches: 5. The CDR3 extends over 16 amino acids. The CDR3 loop is CASSLEAAGAYNEQFF. The CDR3 DNA is TGTGCCAGCAGTTTAGAGGCAGCGGGAGCCTACAATGAGCAGTTCTTC.

The rearrangement uses TRBV2 and TRBJ2-5, with no clear D. The germline V gene has CDR1 SNHLY and CDR2 FYNNEI. The CDR3 is 14 residues long. Deletions cut 1 base from V and 2 bases from J, with 8 bases between. In nucleotides, the CDR3 is TGTGCCAGCAGTGAAGGTAGTTCTCAAGAGACCCAGTACTTC. Amino acid sequence: CASSEGSSQETQYF.

V gene TRBV2 combines with J gene TRBJ2-7; 9 bases agree with TRBD1. The CDR3 runs to 13 residues. Germline V gene lookup returns CDR1 SNHLY and CDR2 FYNNEI. With 5 bases clipped from V and 6 bases from J, the junction kept 5 bases outside the gene matches. The CDR3 nucleotides read TGTGCCAGCAGTTCAACAGGGGGCGGCGAGCAGTACTTC. Amino acids: CASSSTGGGEQYF. The full variable domain, in which reference TRBV2 and TRBJ2-7 provide the parts outside the CDR3, is EPEVTQTPSHQVTQMGQEVILRCVPISNHLYFYWYRQILGQKVEFLVSFYNNEISEKSEIFDDQFSVERPDGSNFTLKIRSTKLEDSAMYFCASSSTGGGEQYFGPGTRLTVT.

CDR3: CASSVGGAITNEKLFF. DNA for the CDR3: TGTGCCAGCAGTGTAGGGGGGGCAATTACTAATGAAAAACTGTTTTTT. The V and J genes are TRBV2 and TRBJ1-4, with D maybe TRBD1 (6 bases). The CDR3 sequence is 16 residues long. CDR1 is SNHLY and CDR2 is FYNNEI in the germline V gene. V was pared by 4 bases and J by 2 bases, with 14 bases between.

This clone was counted only a few times. Distinct nucleotide sequences in the sample also encode this CDR3. The chain links TRBV27 to TRBJ2-7; no reliable D call. Germline loops: CDR1 MNHEY, CDR2 SMNVEV (reference sequence). This CDR3 has 12 residues. Trimming stripped 8 bases from V and 0 bases from J, with 8 bases between. This chain's CDR3 is CASRDNSYEQYF. The CDR3 nucleotides read TGTGCCAGCCGAGACAACTCCTACGAGCAGTACTTC.

The chain is built from TRBV30 and TRBJ1-4; the D gene is possibly TRBD1 (5 bases). V was cut by 5 bases and J by 7 bases, with 11 bases left in between. The CDR3 length is 12 residues. The germline V gene has CDR1 GTSNPN and CDR2 SVGIG (reference sequence). CDR3 sequence reads: CAWSWGGEKLFF. The DNA for the CDR3 is TGTGCCTGGTCATGGGGGGGTGAAAAACTGTTTTTT.

This clone was picked up one time. V usage is TRBV9 and J usage is TRBJ2-1; perhaps TRBD2 as D (5 bases). The CDR3 totals 17 residues. The ends were cut back, 0 bases at V and 0 bases at J, with 13 bases in the middle. Germline lookup yields CDR1 SGDLS and CDR2 YYNGEE. CDR3 region: CASSVAFSASSYNEQFF. DNA of the CDR3: TGTGCCAGCAGCGTAGCCTTTAGCGCAAGCTCCTACAATGAGCAGTTCTTC.

V and J are TRBV23-1 and TRBJ1-3, with 10 bases matching TRBD1. TRBV23-1 is assigned to the ORF class and has an uncertain function. CDR3 length: 16 amino acids. The trim removed 2 bases at V and 2 bases at J, leaving 3 bases unmatched. CDR3 DNA sequence: TGCGCCAGCAGTCAACCCGGGACAGGGGCTGGAAACACCATATATTTT. As protein: CASSQPGTGAGNTIYF.

This CDR3 is CASSKTERGANVLTF. CDR3 DNA: TGTGCCAGTAGTAAAACCGAAAGGGGGGCCAACGTCCTGACTTTC. This chain connects TRBV19 to TRBJ2-6, with D unclear. Trimming left V 4 bases short and J 4 bases short, with 11 bases between. Germline assignment: CDR1 LNHDA and CDR2 SQIVND (reference sequence). This CDR3 spans 15 amino acids.

This clone was recorded only once. The chain uses TRBV28 and TRBJ1-1; 7 bases match TRBD1. Germline loops: CDR1 MDHEN, CDR2 SYDVKM. The CDR3 spans 13 residues. V trimming: 3 bases; J trimming: 11 bases; junction bases outside the gene matches: 9. CDR3 amino acids: CASSFSGGSWAFF. CDR3 DNA sequence: TGTGCCAGCAGTTTTTCAGGGGGATCATGGGCTTTCTTT.

The rearrangement links TRBV12-2 to TRBJ1-5; TRBD1 is the table's D call, not checked against the DNA. TRBV12-2 is designated a pseudogene. The CDR3 loop spans 13 amino acids. The CDR3 is CASRWAGGQPQHF. The CDR3, as DNA: TGTGCAAGTCGCTGGGCAGGGGGTCAGCCCCAGCATTTT.

This clone has a single count. J is TRBJ1-5 and V is TRBV21-1; the listed D gene, TRBD1, was not tested against the DNA. TRBV21-1 corresponds to a pseudogene. The CDR3 has 19 residues. DNA of the CDR3: TGTGCCAGCAGCAAATACGGAGGGGGCATCGGGATTAGCAATCAGCCCCAGCATTTT. This sequence encodes CASSKYGGGIGISNQPQHF.

The chain carries TRBV28 and TRBJ1-5; D possibly corresponds to TRBD1 (6 bases). Germline CDR1 is MDHEN and CDR2 is SYDVKM. This CDR3 comprises 16 residues. Trimming shortened V by 6 bases and J by 5 bases, and 20 bases separated the two germline ends. The CDR3 reads CASRVLEAGDHQPQHF. In DNA form, the CDR3 reads TGTGCCAGCAGAGTTCTGGAGGCAGGGGATCATCAGCCCCAGCATTTT. The variable domain in full, completed from reference TRBV28 and TRBJ1-5, reads DVKVTQSSRYLVKRTGEKVFLECVQDMDHENMFWYRQDPGLGLRLIYFSYDVKMKEKGDIPEGYSVSREKKERFSLILESASTNQTSMYLCASRVLEAGDHQPQHFGDGTRLSIL.

This chain uses TRBV29-1 with TRBJ2-1; D perhaps matches TRBD2 (6 bases). V was shortened by 5 bases and J by 10 bases, with 12 bases between the two germline ends. Germline CDR1 reads SQVTM; CDR2 reads ANQGSEA. This CDR3 is built from 11 residues. In DNA form, the CDR3 reads TGCAGCGTTAGATCGGCGGGAGAGCAGTTCTTC. This translates into CSVRSAGEQFF.

This clone was seen a single time. The chain couples TRBV2 to TRBJ2-1; D unclear. Germline lookup yields CDR1 SNHLY and CDR2 FYNNEI. CDR3 length equals 16 residues. Between the trimmed V and J ends, which lost 0 bases and 1 base, there was a span of 10 bases. The CDR3 bases are TGTGCCAGCAGTGAAGCCCTAGTAAGTTCCTACAATGAGCAGTTCTTC. Protein sequence: CASSEALVSSYNEQFF.

In DNA, the CDR3 is TGCGCCAGCAGCCAAGCACCCGGAGTCCAGGGGGCCATCAACTATGGCTACACCTTC. It specifies CASSQAPGVQGAINYGYTF. The chain couples TRBV4-3 to TRBJ1-2; TRBD1 aligns across 8 bases. The CDR3 runs 19 residues. After removal of 1 base from V and 2 bases from J, the junction contained 15 bases not matched to a gene. CDR1 and CDR2 from the germline V gene are LGHNA and YSLEER.

This clone has just one count. The rearrangement uses TRBV10-3 and TRBJ1-5; D is ambiguous. With 6 bases removed from V and 5 bases from J, the gap between germline ends came to 11 bases. Germline-derived CDR1 and CDR2 are ENHRY and SYGVKD. The CDR3 runs to 13 residues. DNA of the CDR3: TGTGCCATCAGAGGATCCCCGGATCAGCCCCAGCATTTT. Encoded protein: CAIRGSPDQPQHF.

In its sample, this clone was seen a few times. V and J are TRBV4-3 and TRBJ1-2; D ambiguous. Trimming removed 0 bases at V and 7 bases at J, with 12 bases between. Germline V gives CDR1 LGHNA, CDR2 YSLEER. The CDR3 runs 14 residues. The chain's CDR3 is CASSQDQPIGGYTF. The CDR3 bases are TGCGCCAGCAGCCAAGATCAGCCTATCGGTGGCTACACCTTC.

This clone was seen only once. Other DNA sequences from this sample encode an identical CDR3 as well. V is TRBV28 and J is TRBJ2-7; D gene unclear. The V end was cut by 2 bases, the J end by 2 bases, with 7 bases between. This CDR3 region has 13 residues. Germline V gives CDR1 MDHEN, CDR2 SYDVKM. CDR3 region: CASSLGLAYEQYF. As DNA, the CDR3 is TGTGCCAGCAGTTTAGGCCTAGCCTACGAGCAGTACTTC.

J is TRBJ1-4 and V is TRBV9; unclear D gene. Germline CDR1 and CDR2: SGDLS and YYNGEE. The CDR3 has 13 residues. V lost 0 bases, J lost 8 bases, and 8 bases lay in between. DNA for the CDR3: TGTGCCAGCAGCGTAGGGGTATCGGAAAAACTGTTTTTT. Protein product: CASSVGVSEKLFF.

The V call is TRBV1, the J call TRBJ2-1. TRBV1 is a known pseudogene. The length of the CDR3 is 15 residues. CDR3 loop: CTSSQDPACYNEQFF. As DNA, the CDR3 is TGCACCAGCAGCCAAGATCCAGCTTGTTACAATGAGCAGTTCTTC.

This chain connects TRBV5-6 to TRBJ2-1; TRBD2 matches at 11 bases. Germline V gene lookup returns CDR1 SGHDT and CDR2 YYEEEE. The CDR3 length is 16 residues. V dropped 0 bases and J dropped 7; count of bases not matched to a gene: 6. CDR3 nucleotide sequence: TGTGCCAGCAGCTTGGTTCTAGCGGGAGGCCTTAATGAGCAGTTCTTC. Encoded protein: CASSLVLAGGLNEQFF.

The rearrangement links TRBV5-6 to TRBJ1-5; no reliable D call. Germline V lookup: CDR1 SGHDT, CDR2 YYEEEE. With 1 base removed from V and 0 bases from J, the gap between germline ends came to 14 bases. This CDR3 comprises 17 residues. This CDR3 reads CASSLSGRSLSNQPQHF. CDR3 DNA: TGTGCCAGCAGCTTGAGCGGACGGAGCCTTAGCAATCAGCCCCAGCATTTT.

This clone was counted once. This specimen includes other DNA sequences encoding the same CDR3. The J gene is TRBJ2-1, the V gene TRBV18; D perhaps matches TRBD2 (6 bases). Between the trimmed V and J ends, which lost 3 bases and 5 bases, there was a span of 8 bases. The CDR3 contains 13 residues. CDR1 and CDR2 (germline): KGHSH, LQKENI. The CDR3 sequence: CASSPGLDNEQFF. The DNA for the CDR3 is TGTGCCAGCTCACCGGGACTCGACAATGAGCAGTTCTTC.